This entry describes one TCR beta chain. As yet, its antigen is unknown. V dropped 1 base and J dropped 7; count of bases not matched to a gene: 15. The CDR3 consists of 18 residues. Germline CDR1 is SGHAT and CDR2 is FQNNGV. The entry originates in a study of OX40 agonist ivuxolimab in advanced cancers. For the study at large: Patients took ivuxolimab, an agonistic anti-OX40 (CD134) antibody. A diagnosis of hepatocellular carcinoma, melanoma, renal cell or head and neck cancer was present in dose-escalation patients.

Study-wide findings and caveats: With doses of 0.1 to 3.0 mg/kg, CD4+ and CD8+ blood T cells had undergone clonal expansion by week 6.

Measured with immunoSEQ multiplex PCR; TCRdb has only the in-frame clones, and not every one. The data contain some 94,000 clones, approximately 89% of them seen just once; the ten biggest clones take up about 0.73%. This clonotype was obtained from an adult with an advanced solid tumor such as melanoma, head and neck, liver or kidney cancer. The V and J genes are TRBV11-2 and TRBJ2-7; 11 bases are shared with TRBD2. This material consisted of CD4+ or CD8+ T cells sorted from blood, taken in a trial of the OX40 agonist ivuxolimab. The CDR3 loop is CASSLGLAGGPKVLEQYF. In DNA, the CDR3 is TGTGCCAGCAGCTTAGGGCTAGCGGGAGGTCCCAAGGTATTGGAGCAGTACTTC.